This TCR beta chain was sequenced during a study of T-cell memory formation after mild COVID-19. For the study at large: Largely donor-specific sequence clusters came from a couple of donors.

TCR alpha and TCR beta cDNA libraries carrying sample barcodes and UMIs came from 5'RACE with constant-segment primers. TCRdb reprocessed the 5' RACE reads via MiXCR and lists one record per CDR3 protein. The sample records some 320,000 distinct CDR3 sequences, 14% being singletons. The CDR3 consists of 13 residues. V was trimmed by 5 bases and J by 4 bases, leaving 8 bases between them. Germline CDR1 and CDR2: SGHTA and FQGTGA. General study findings and limits: For contracting clones, CD4+ ones sat mainly in CM and EM, CD8+ in EMRA.

Only a few counts were recorded for this clonotype. The antigen is undetermined. Specimen: PBMCs or a T cell subset sorted from them (not recorded which). The TCR sequence derives from a man younger than 30 who had mild COVID-19 (a few samples of this study predate the infection). Cell type and time point are not known. V is TRBV7-3 and J is TRBJ2-2, with D perhaps matching TRBD1 (5 bases). This chain's CDR3 is CASSDDSTGELFF. In DNA, the CDR3 is TGTGCCAGCAGCGATGACAGCACCGGGGAGCTGTTTTTT.